This is a list of T cell receptor beta chains from one sample in a study of T cells in Graves' hyperthyroidism and ophthalmopathy. TCRdb ran MiXCR on the multiplex PCR reads and lists one entry per CDR3 protein. The sample has 35,000 or so distinct CDR3 sequences, roughly 52% seen once. Sequencing was done on a sample of blood. The receptors come from a man between 40 and 49 years old with Graves' ophthalmopathy. Both conserved end residues are part of each CDR3. The order of the fields is D gene, J gene, V gene, clone size, CDR3 DNA, CDR3 protein. D genes are given only for firm matches. Rows give clone size only sometimes, using once, few, many, or a class for an expanded clone.

D gene: NA; J gene: TRBJ2-2; V gene: TRBV14; clone size: many; CDR3 DNA: TGTGCCAGCAGCCGTCTTCCGGGAGAAGGCACCGGGGAGCTGTTTTTT; CDR3 protein: CASSRLPGEGTGELFF
D gene: NA; J gene: TRBJ1-3; V gene: TRBV5-1; clone size: NA; CDR3 DNA: TGCGCCAGCAGCTTGGGGCTAGCTCCAGATAGAGAAGGAAACACCATATATTTT; CDR3 protein: CASSLGLAPDREGNTIYF
D gene: NA; J gene: TRBJ2-1; V gene: TRBV10-3; clone size: NA; CDR3 DNA: TGTGCCATGGGCGCTGGCAATGAGCAGTTCTTC; CDR3 protein: CAMGAGNEQFF
D gene: TRBD2; J gene: TRBJ2-3; V gene: TRBV9; clone size: NA; CDR3 DNA: TGTGCCAGCAGCGCGCTAGCGGGGGGTAGCACAGATACGCAGTATTTT; CDR3 protein: CASSALAGGSTDTQYF
D gene: NA; J gene: TRBJ2-1; V gene: TRBV19; clone size: many; CDR3 DNA: TGTGCCAGTAGGGAAACCGGGACCAGAAAGTACAATGAGCAGTTCTTC; CDR3 protein: CASRETGTRKYNEQFF
D gene: TRBD2; J gene: TRBJ2-3; V gene: TRBV5-1; clone size: many; CDR3 DNA: TGCGCCAGCAGCTTCTCTAGCGGGACAGATACGCAGTATTTT; CDR3 protein: CASSFSSGTDTQYF
D gene: NA; J gene: TRBJ1-1; V gene: TRBV7-6; clone size: many; CDR3 DNA: TGTGCCAGCAGTCAGGGGTTGGACACTGAAGCTTTCTTT; CDR3 protein: CASSQGLDTEAFF
D gene: NA; J gene: TRBJ1-5; V gene: TRBV6-5; clone size: NA; CDR3 DNA: TGTGCCAGTTGGGGGGACACCTATCAGCCCCAGCATTTT; CDR3 protein: CASWGDTYQPQHF
D gene: NA; J gene: TRBJ1-6; V gene: TRBV6-1; clone size: many; CDR3 DNA: TGTGCCAGTGGTAGGGCATCCTATAATTCACCCCTCCACTTT; CDR3 protein: CASGRASYNSPLHF
D gene: NA; J gene: TRBJ2-7; V gene: TRBV12-3/TRBV12-4; clone size: NA; CDR3 DNA: TGTGCCAGCAGTGGAGACGGCTACGAGCAGTACTTC; CDR3 protein: CASSGDGYEQYF
D gene: TRBD2; J gene: TRBJ2-3; V gene: TRBV27; clone size: NA; CDR3 DNA: TGTGCCAGCACCCCTTTAGCGGGGGGTACAGATACGCAGTATTTT; CDR3 protein: CASTPLAGGTDTQYF
D gene: NA; J gene: TRBJ2-2; V gene: TRBV10-3; clone size: NA; CDR3 DNA: TGTGCCATCAGGGTGTCGAACACCGGGGAGCTGTCTTGG; CDR3 protein: CAIRVSNTGELSW
D gene: NA; J gene: TRBJ2-6; V gene: TRBV15; clone size: NA; CDR3 DNA: TGTGCCACCAGCAGTCCCGGGCTGTGCTCTGGGGCCAACGTCCTGACTTTC; CDR3 protein: CATSSPGLCSGANVLTF
D gene: NA; J gene: TRBJ2-3; V gene: TRBV20-1; clone size: NA; CDR3 DNA: TGCAGTGCTAGAGATCGTGAGCAGTATTTT; CDR3 protein: CSARDREQYF
D gene: TRBD2; J gene: TRBJ2-5; V gene: TRBV9; clone size: many; CDR3 DNA: TGTGCCAGCAGTCGGACTAGCGGGGACCTACAAGAGACCCAGTACTTC; CDR3 protein: CASSRTSGDLQETQYF
D gene: TRBD1; J gene: TRBJ1-4; V gene: TRBV28; clone size: many; CDR3 DNA: TGTGCCAGCAGTAGGACAGGGAAGAATGAAAAACTGTTTTTT; CDR3 protein: CASSRTGKNEKLFF
D gene: NA; J gene: TRBJ2-7; V gene: TRBV7-2; clone size: NA; CDR3 DNA: TGTGCCAGCAGCCCGGGACGCGAAATCGGTGAGCAGTACTTC; CDR3 protein: CASSPGREIGEQYF
D gene: NA; J gene: TRBJ1-5; V gene: TRBV20-1; clone size: NA; CDR3 DNA: TGCAGTGCTAGAGGGACGATGAGGGCTAACTATGGCAATCAGCCCCAGCATTTT; CDR3 protein: CSARGTMRANYGNQPQHF
D gene: NA; J gene: TRBJ1-3; V gene: TRBV11-2; clone size: many; CDR3 DNA: TGTGCCAGCAGGGATAATTTCTGGGGCGCTTCAATTGGAAACACCATATATTTT; CDR3 protein: CASRDNFWGASIGNTIYF
D gene: NA; J gene: TRBJ2-7; V gene: TRBV7-3; clone size: NA; CDR3 DNA: TGTGCCAGCAGCTCGATGGGACCAGGGGGAGGCTACGAGCAGTACTTC; CDR3 protein: CASSSMGPGGGYEQYF
D gene: NA; J gene: TRBJ2-3; V gene: TRBV6-5; clone size: NA; CDR3 DNA: TGTGCCAGCAGATACTCGTCCTGGGCGAATACGCAGTATTTT; CDR3 protein: CASRYSSWANTQYF
D gene: NA; J gene: TRBJ1-4; V gene: TRBV30; clone size: many; CDR3 DNA: TGTGCCTGGAGTAACCTGAAAGAAAAACTGTTTTTT; CDR3 protein: CAWSNLKEKLFF
D gene: TRBD1; J gene: TRBJ2-7; V gene: TRBV29-1; clone size: NA; CDR3 DNA: TGCAGCGTTGTAGCGGACAGGGCGGTTCGGTGCGAGCAGTACTTC; CDR3 protein: CSVVADRAVRCEQYF
D gene: TRBD2; J gene: TRBJ2-7; V gene: TRBV20-1; clone size: once; CDR3 DNA: TGCAGTGCTAGAGATAGCGGGGGGACCTACGAGCAGTACTTC; CDR3 protein: CSARDSGGTYEQYF
D gene: TRBD1; J gene: TRBJ1-5; V gene: TRBV28; clone size: many; CDR3 DNA: TGTGCCAGCAGTTACACCGGGACAGGGGTACAGCCCCAGCATTTT; CDR3 protein: CASSYTGTGVQPQHF
D gene: TRBD2; J gene: TRBJ2-7; V gene: TRBV7-8; clone size: many; CDR3 DNA: TGTGCCGGCTCAAAAAAAACGGGAGCGGGAGGGCTTTTCTACGAGCAGTACTTC; CDR3 protein: CAGSKKTGAGGLFYEQYF
D gene: NA; J gene: TRBJ2-6; V gene: TRBV7-3; clone size: NA; CDR3 DNA: TGTGCCAGCAGCACCTTGGGGACTTCCTACTCTGGGGCCAACGTCCTGACTTTC; CDR3 protein: CASSTLGTSYSGANVLTF
D gene: NA; J gene: TRBJ2-3; V gene: TRBV20-1; clone size: NA; CDR3 DNA: TGCAGTGCTCCAGGACATATAAGCACAGATACGCAGAGTTTT; CDR3 protein: CSAPGHISTDTQSF
D gene: NA; J gene: TRBJ1-2; V gene: TRBV4-3; clone size: NA; CDR3 DNA: TGCGCCAGCAGCCAAGGAGGCCACTATGGCTACACCTTC; CDR3 protein: CASSQGGHYGYTF
D gene: TRBD2; J gene: TRBJ2-1; V gene: TRBV29-1; clone size: NA; CDR3 DNA: TGCAGCGTTCTCGCGTTCCGACTTCTAGCGGGAAGAAACAATGAGCAGTTCTTC; CDR3 protein: CSVLAFRLLAGRNNEQFF
D gene: TRBD2; J gene: TRBJ2-5; V gene: TRBV20-1; clone size: many; CDR3 DNA: TGCAGTGCTAGAGATCGGCTAGCGGACTTTCAAGAGACCCAGTACTTC; CDR3 protein: CSARDRLADFQETQYF
D gene: NA; J gene: TRBJ2-7; V gene: TRBV11-2; clone size: many; CDR3 DNA: TGTGCCAGCAGCTTAGGGCAATCGGATGAGCAGTACTTC; CDR3 protein: CASSLGQSDEQYF
D gene: NA; J gene: TRBJ1-2; V gene: TRBV25-1; clone size: many; CDR3 DNA: TGTGCCAGCAGTGAATCCGGGGGGGAGGGCTACACCTTC; CDR3 protein: CASSESGGEGYTF
D gene: NA; J gene: TRBJ2-2; V gene: TRBV6-2/TRBV6-3; clone size: many; CDR3 DNA: TGTGCCAGCAGTGCCCGTGGCCCCACCGGGGAGCTGTTTTTT; CDR3 protein: CASSARGPTGELFF
D gene: NA; J gene: TRBJ2-7; V gene: TRBV7-9; clone size: NA; CDR3 DNA: TGTGCCAGCGGCCTTGGCGGGATCTTCTACGAGCAGTACTTC; CDR3 protein: CASGLGGIFYEQYF
D gene: TRBD2; J gene: TRBJ2-7; V gene: TRBV10-3; clone size: many; CDR3 DNA: TGTGCCATCAGTGGGGGACTAGCGGGGGGGTCCTACGAGCAGTACTTC; CDR3 protein: CAISGGLAGGSYEQYF
D gene: TRBD2; J gene: TRBJ2-7; V gene: TRBV20-1; clone size: NA; CDR3 DNA: TGCAGTGCTAGAGACCCCGGGACTAGCGGATACGAGCAGTACTTC; CDR3 protein: CSARDPGTSGYEQYF
D gene: NA; J gene: TRBJ1-1; V gene: TRBV5-1; clone size: NA; CDR3 DNA: TGCGCCAGCAGCTACGTCGGAGGGGTGCAAACGAACACTGAAGCTTTCTTT; CDR3 protein: CASSYVGGVQTNTEAFF
D gene: NA; J gene: TRBJ2-3; V gene: TRBV7-6; clone size: many; CDR3 DNA: TGTGCCAGCAGCCCGGGACCCGCCACAGATACGCAGTATTTT; CDR3 protein: CASSPGPATDTQYF
D gene: NA; J gene: TRBJ2-7; V gene: TRBV29-1; clone size: NA; CDR3 DNA: TGCAGCGTTTTCACAGGTAGCTCCTACGAGCAGTACTTC; CDR3 protein: CSVFTGSSYEQYF
D gene: NA; J gene: TRBJ2-1; V gene: TRBV15; clone size: NA; CDR3 DNA: TGTGCCACCAGCTCTCAAGACAGGTGGAATGAGCAGTTCTTC; CDR3 protein: CATSSQDRWNEQFF
D gene: TRBD1; J gene: TRBJ1-1; V gene: TRBV7-8; clone size: NA; CDR3 DNA: TGTGCCAGCAGCTTTGCGACAGGGACTGAAGCTTTCTTT; CDR3 protein: CASSFATGTEAFF
D gene: NA; J gene: TRBJ2-5; V gene: TRBV2; clone size: many; CDR3 DNA: TGTGCCAGCAGACTGCTGACTAGTACAGAGACCCAGTACTTC; CDR3 protein: CASRLLTSTETQYF
D gene: NA; J gene: TRBJ1-5; V gene: TRBV6-1; clone size: many; CDR3 DNA: TGTGCCAGCAGTAGGGAGTACCCTAGCAATCAGCCCCAGCATTTT; CDR3 protein: CASSREYPSNQPQHF
D gene: NA; J gene: TRBJ1-5; V gene: TRBV20-1; clone size: NA; CDR3 DNA: TGCAGTGCGAGGACAGCGAAACAGCCCCAGCATTTT; CDR3 protein: CSARTAKQPQHF
D gene: NA; J gene: TRBJ2-1; V gene: TRBV7-6; clone size: few; CDR3 DNA: TGTGCCAGCAGCTTAGGCGCCCTAAATGAGCAGTTCTTC; CDR3 protein: CASSLGALNEQFF
D gene: NA; J gene: TRBJ2-7; V gene: TRBV5-1; clone size: many; CDR3 DNA: TGCGCCAGCAGCCAGACGACAGGCTCCTACGAGCAGTACTTC; CDR3 protein: CASSQTTGSYEQYF
D gene: TRBD1; J gene: TRBJ1-5; V gene: TRBV7-6; clone size: NA; CDR3 DNA: TGTGCCAGCAGCCCGGGACAGGGGGCCGGGGGTCAGCCCCAGCATTTT; CDR3 protein: CASSPGQGAGGQPQHF
D gene: NA; J gene: TRBJ2-2; V gene: TRBV20-1; clone size: once; CDR3 DNA: TGCAGTGCTAGTGTGGCTGGGGATAACACCGGGGAGCTGTTTTTT; CDR3 protein: CSASVAGDNTGELFF
D gene: NA; J gene: TRBJ2-7; V gene: TRBV6-5; clone size: NA; CDR3 DNA: TGTGCCAGCAGAAAGGGGGGCAGGGGGTCCTACGAGCAGTACTTC; CDR3 protein: CASRKGGRGSYEQYF
D gene: TRBD2; J gene: TRBJ2-3; V gene: TRBV10-3; clone size: medium-sized; CDR3 DNA: TGTGCCATCAGTGAAAGCGGGGGGCCCAGCACAGATACGCAGTATTTT; CDR3 protein: CAISESGGPSTDTQYF